What follows describes a single TCR beta chain. The target antigen is unknown. Chemo-refractory metastatic non-small-cell lung cancer patients received focal radiation with ipilimumab CTLA-4 blockade. The data are from a study of radiotherapy plus CTLA-4 blockade in lung cancer. The wider study: Among all patients, 18% showed objective responses, while about 30% had disease control.

The study, taken as a whole, reports: Among blood TCR repertoires after radiotherapy plus ipilimumab, tumor-derived clones expanded. The authors reported that early blood T cell clone dynamics, with interferon-beta, best predicted response.

Generated by immunoSEQ multiplex PCR, the TCRdb table keeps only in-frame clones and is missing some. In the table there are about 70,000 clones, 70% to 80% of which are singletons. The source of this sequence is a human donor with non-small cell lung cancer who had a complete response to radiotherapy plus ipilimumab. The starting material was peripheral blood, obtained from a patient treated with radiotherapy plus ipilimumab.

CDR3 sequence (DNA): TGTGCCATCAGTGGTGGACAGGACGAGCAGTACTTC. Its protein is CAISGGQDEQYF. The genes are TRBV10-3 and TRBJ2-7, with 7 bases identical to TRBD1. The germline gives CDR1 ENHRY, CDR2 SYGVKD. J gave up 5 bases and V 4 bases, and 2 bases lay outside the gene matches. The CDR3 has 12 amino acids.